Given below is one T cell receptor beta chain in context. The antigen is undetermined. The data stem from a study of cytomegalovirus exposure and HLA in healthy donors. The primer mix had 60 Vbeta and 13 Jbeta primers. This table comes from immunoSEQ multiplex PCR, and its TCRdb copy is limited to in-frame clones, with some not included. Of 150,000 to 190,000 clones in the sample, around 82% were seen once. The CDR3 sequence is 14 residues long. The ends lost 2 bases at V and 6 bases at J; junction bases unmatched: 1. Per the germline V gene, CDR1 is MNHEY and CDR2 is SVGAGI. General observations from the study: A later analysis associated 15,000 or so TCR beta sequences with HLA alleles at a 0.05 false discovery rate.

The clonotype comes from a woman between 45 and 60 years old in good health and CMV-seropositive. Source material: PBMCs. The chain combines TRBV6-5 with TRBJ2-2, with 9 bases lining up with TRBD2. DNA of the CDR3: TGTGCCAGCAGTTACGCTAGCGGGGCCGGGGAGCTGTTTTTT. This translates into CASSYASGAGELFF.